The text below deals with one TCR beta chain. As yet, its antigen is unknown. The PCR employed 60 Vbeta primers together with 13 Jbeta primers. Some clones are missing from TCRdb's copy, which holds only in-frame ones; the method was immunoSEQ multiplex PCR. Of some 170,000 clones in the sample, 77% were seen once. This entry comes from a study of cytomegalovirus exposure and HLA in healthy donors. Germline V gene sequence: CDR1 SGHNT, CDR2 YYREEE (reference sequence). CDR3 length equals 15 residues. V dropped 3 bases and J dropped 6; count of bases not matched to a gene: 6. Findings and caveats of the study: The investigators catalogued some 150 TCR beta chains as cytomegalovirus-associated.

Among the donors, all were healthy bone marrow donors. The chain combines TRBV5-4 with TRBJ2-7; 13 positions match TRBD2. This sequence was found in a woman aged 55-75 years in good health and CMV-seropositive. The sequencing sample was made of PBMCs. Here the CDR3 reads CASSSRTSGSFEQYF. CDR3 nucleotides: TGTGCCAGCAGCTCCCGGACTAGCGGGAGTTTCGAGCAGTACTTC.